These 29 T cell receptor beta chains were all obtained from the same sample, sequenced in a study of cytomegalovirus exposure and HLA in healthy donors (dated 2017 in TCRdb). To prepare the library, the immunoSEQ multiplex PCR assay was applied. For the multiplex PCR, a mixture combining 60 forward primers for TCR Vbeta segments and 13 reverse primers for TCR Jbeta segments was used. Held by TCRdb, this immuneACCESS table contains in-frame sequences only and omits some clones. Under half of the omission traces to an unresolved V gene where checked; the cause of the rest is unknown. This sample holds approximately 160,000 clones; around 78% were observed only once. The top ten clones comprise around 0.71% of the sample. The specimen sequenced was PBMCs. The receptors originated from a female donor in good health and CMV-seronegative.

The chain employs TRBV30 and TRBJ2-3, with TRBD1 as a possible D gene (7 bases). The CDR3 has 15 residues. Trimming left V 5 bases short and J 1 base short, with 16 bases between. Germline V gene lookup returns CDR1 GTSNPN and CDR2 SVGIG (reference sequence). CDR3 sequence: CAWFDQGGGTDTQYF. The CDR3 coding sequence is TGTGCCTGGTTTGACCAGGGGGGCGGCACAGATACGCAGTATTTT.

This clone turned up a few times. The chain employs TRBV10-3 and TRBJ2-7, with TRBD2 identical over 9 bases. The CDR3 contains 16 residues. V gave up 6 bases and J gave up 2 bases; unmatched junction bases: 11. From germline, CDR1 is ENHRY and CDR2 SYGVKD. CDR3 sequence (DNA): TGTGCCATCAGGACTGGGGGGGCGGGAGGGGCCTACGAGCAGTACTTC. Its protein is CAIRTGGAGGAYEQYF.

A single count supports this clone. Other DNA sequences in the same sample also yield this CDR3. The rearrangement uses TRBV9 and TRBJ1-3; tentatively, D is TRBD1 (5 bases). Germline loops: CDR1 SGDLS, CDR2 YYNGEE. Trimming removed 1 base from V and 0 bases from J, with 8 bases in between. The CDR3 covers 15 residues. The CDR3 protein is CASSVTGDSGNTIYF. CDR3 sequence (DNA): TGTGCCAGCAGCGTAACAGGAGACTCTGGAAACACCATATATTTT.

The CDR3 is CASSVGGTSFGGELFF. The CDR3 nucleotides read TGTGCCAGCAGCGTAGGGGGGACTAGCTTCGGCGGGGAGCTGTTTTTT. The rearrangement uses TRBV9 and TRBJ2-2; 9 bases agree with TRBD2. There are 16 residues in the CDR3. V shed 0 bases and J 7 bases; nucleotides not matched to a gene: 7. CDR1 and CDR2 (germline): SGDLS, YYNGEE.

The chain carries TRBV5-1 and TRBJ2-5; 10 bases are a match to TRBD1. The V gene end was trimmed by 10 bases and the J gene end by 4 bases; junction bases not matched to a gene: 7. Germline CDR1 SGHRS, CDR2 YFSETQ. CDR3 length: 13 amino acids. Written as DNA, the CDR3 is TGCGCCTCCGGGACAGGGGCCCGAGAGACCCAGTACTTC. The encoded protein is CASGTGARETQYF.

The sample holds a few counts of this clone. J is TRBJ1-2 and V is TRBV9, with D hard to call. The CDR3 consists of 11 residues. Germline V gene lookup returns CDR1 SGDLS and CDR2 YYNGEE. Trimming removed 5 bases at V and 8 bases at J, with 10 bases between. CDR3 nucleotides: TGTGCCAGCAGTGAGGGTGGCGGCTACACCTTC. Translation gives CASSEGGGYTF.

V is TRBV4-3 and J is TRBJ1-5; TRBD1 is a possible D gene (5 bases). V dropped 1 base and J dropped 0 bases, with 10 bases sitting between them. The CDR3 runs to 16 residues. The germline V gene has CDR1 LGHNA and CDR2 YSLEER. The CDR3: CASSQAAGGSNQPQHF. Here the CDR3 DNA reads TGCGCCAGCAGCCAAGCGGCGGGGGGTAGCAATCAGCCCCAGCATTTT.

The CDR3 DNA reads as TGCGCCAGCAGCTTGTTTCTAGCGGGAGCAGAGGAGCAGTTCTTC. It translates to CASSLFLAGAEEQFF. This chain connects TRBV5-1 to TRBJ2-1; TRBD2 agrees at 10 bases. Germline V gene data show CDR1 as SGHRS and CDR2 as YFSETQ. This CDR3 spans 15 amino acids. The trim removed 1 base at V and 10 bases at J, leaving 8 bases unmatched.

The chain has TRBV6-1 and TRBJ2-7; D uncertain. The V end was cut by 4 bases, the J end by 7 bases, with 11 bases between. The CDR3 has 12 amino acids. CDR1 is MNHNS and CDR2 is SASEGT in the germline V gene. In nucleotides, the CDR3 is TGTGCCAGCAGTGGTAGGTTCGGGGAGCAGTACTTC. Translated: CASSGRFGEQYF.

The DNA for the CDR3 is TGTGCCAGCAGGGACTTGGCAGAGGGCGAGCAGTACTTC. It encodes CASRDLAEGEQYF. The chain links TRBV27 to TRBJ2-7, with D tentatively TRBD2 (5 bases). Deletions cut 6 bases from V and 6 bases from J, with 15 bases between. The CDR3 runs to 13 residues. Germline CDR1 MNHEY, CDR2 SMNVEV (reference sequence).

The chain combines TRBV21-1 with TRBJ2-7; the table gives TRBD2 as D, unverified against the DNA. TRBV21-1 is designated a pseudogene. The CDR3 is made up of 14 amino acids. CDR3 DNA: TGTGCCAGCAGCAAAGCGGGGGGTTCCTACGAGCAGTACTTC. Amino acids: CASSKAGGSYEQYF.

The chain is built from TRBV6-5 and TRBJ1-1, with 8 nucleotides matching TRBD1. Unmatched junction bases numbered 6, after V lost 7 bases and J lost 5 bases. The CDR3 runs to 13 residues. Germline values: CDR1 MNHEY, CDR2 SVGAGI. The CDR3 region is CASTGQGGTEAFF. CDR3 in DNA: TGTGCCAGCACCGGACAGGGTGGTACTGAAGCTTTCTTT.

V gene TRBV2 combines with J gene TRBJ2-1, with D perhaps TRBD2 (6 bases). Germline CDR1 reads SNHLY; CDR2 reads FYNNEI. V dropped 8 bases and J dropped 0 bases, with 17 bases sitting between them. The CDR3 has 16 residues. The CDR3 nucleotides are TGTGCCAGCCTCAACCCCGCGACTAGCTCCTACAATGAGCAGTTCTTC. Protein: CASLNPATSSYNEQFF.

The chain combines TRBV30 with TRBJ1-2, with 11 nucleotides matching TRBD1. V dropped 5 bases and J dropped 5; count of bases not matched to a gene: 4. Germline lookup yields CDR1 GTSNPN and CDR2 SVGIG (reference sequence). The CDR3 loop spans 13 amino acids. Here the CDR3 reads CAWGTGGRYGYTF. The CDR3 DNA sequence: TGTGCCTGGGGGACAGGGGGAAGGTATGGCTACACCTTC.

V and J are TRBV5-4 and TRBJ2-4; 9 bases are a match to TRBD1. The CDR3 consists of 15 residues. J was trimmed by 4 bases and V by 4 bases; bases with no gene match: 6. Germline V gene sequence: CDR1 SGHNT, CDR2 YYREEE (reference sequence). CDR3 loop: CASSRTGTGKNIQYF. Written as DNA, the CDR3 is TGTGCCAGCAGCCGGACCGGGACAGGGAAAAACATTCAGTACTTC. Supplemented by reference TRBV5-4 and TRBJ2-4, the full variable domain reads ETGVTQSPTHLIKTRGQQVTLRCSSQSGHNTVSWYQQALGQGPQFIFQYYREEENGRGNFPPRFSGLQFPNYSSELNVNALELDDSALYLCASSRTGTGKNIQYFGAGTRLSVL.

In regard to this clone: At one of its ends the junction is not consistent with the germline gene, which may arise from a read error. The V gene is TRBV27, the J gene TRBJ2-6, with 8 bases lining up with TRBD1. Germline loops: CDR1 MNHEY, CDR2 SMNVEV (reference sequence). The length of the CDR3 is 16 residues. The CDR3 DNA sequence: TGTGCCAGCAGGGGACAGGAAAGAGGTGGGGCCAACGGCCTGACTTTC. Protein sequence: CASRGQERGGANGLTF.

The CDR3 DNA reads TGTGCCAGCAGTTTTACCGGGACACGGAGGACCCAGTACTTC. Translation gives CASSFTGTRRTQYF. The rearrangement joins TRBV6-5 to TRBJ2-5; tentative D call: TRBD1 (6 bases). CDR1 is MNHEY and CDR2 is SVGAGI in the germline V gene. The CDR3 length is 14 residues. V lost 4 bases and J 7 bases, leaving 16 bases between the germline ends.

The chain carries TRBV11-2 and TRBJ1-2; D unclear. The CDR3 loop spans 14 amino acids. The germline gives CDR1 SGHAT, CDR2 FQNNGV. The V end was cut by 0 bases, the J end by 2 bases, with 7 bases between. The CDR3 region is CASSLDLRNYGYTF. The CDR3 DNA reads TGTGCCAGCAGCTTAGATCTTCGGAACTATGGCTACACCTTC.

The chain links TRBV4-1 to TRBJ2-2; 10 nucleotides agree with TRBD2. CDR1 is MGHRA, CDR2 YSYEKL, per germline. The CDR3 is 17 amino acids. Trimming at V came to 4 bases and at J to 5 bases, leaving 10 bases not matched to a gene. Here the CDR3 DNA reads TGCGCCAGCAGCCCGGGTAGCGGGGGGCTGGGGACCGGGGAGCTGTTTTTT. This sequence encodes CASSPGSGGLGTGELFF.

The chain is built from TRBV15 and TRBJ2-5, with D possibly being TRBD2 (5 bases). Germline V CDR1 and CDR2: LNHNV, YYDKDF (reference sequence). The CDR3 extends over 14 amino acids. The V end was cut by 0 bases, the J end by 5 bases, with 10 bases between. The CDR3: CATSRDRGGETQYF. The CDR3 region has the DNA TGTGCCACCAGCAGAGATCGGGGTGGGGAGACCCAGTACTTC. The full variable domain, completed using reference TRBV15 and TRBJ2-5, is DAMVIQNPRYQVTQFGKPVTLSCSQTLNHNVMYWYQQKSSQAPKLLFHYYDKDFNNEADTPDNFQSRRPNTSFCFLDIRSPGLGDTAMYLCATSRDRGGETQYFGPGTRLLVL.

CDR3 loop: CASSPPDRGLSYEQYF. CDR3 nucleotide sequence: TGTGCCAGCTCACCCCCGGACAGGGGGCTCTCCTACGAGCAGTACTTC. The chain carries TRBV18 and TRBJ2-7, with 11 bases identical to TRBD1. Germline assignment: CDR1 KGHSH and CDR2 LQKENI. CDR3 size: 16 residues. J lost 0 bases, V lost 3 bases, and 4 bases had no gene match.

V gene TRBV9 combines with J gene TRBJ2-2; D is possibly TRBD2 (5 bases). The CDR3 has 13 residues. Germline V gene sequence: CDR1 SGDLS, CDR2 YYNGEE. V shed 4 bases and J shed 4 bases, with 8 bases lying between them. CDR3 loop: CASSQDFTGELFF. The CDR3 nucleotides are TGTGCCAGCAGCCAGGACTTCACCGGGGAGCTGTTTTTT.

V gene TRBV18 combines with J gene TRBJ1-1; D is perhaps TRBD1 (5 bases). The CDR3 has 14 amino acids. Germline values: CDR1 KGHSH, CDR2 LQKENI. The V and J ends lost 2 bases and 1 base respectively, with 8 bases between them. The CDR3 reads CASSPVGGNTEAFF. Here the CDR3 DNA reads TGTGCCAGCTCACCAGTGGGGGGGAACACTGAAGCTTTCTTT.

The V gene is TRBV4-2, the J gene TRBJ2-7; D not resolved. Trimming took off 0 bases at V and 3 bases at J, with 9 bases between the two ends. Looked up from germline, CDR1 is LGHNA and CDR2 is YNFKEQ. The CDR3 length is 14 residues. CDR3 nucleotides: TGTGCCAGCAGCCAAGAACTCGCACTCTACGAGCAGTACTTC. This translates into CASSQELALYEQYF.

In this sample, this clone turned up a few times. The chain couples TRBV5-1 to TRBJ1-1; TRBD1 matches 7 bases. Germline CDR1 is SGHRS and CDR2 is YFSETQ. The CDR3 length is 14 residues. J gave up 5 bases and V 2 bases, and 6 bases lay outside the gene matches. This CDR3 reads CASSFRGGRTEAFF. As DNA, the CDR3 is TGCGCCAGCAGCTTTCGAGGGGGCAGGACTGAAGCTTTCTTT.

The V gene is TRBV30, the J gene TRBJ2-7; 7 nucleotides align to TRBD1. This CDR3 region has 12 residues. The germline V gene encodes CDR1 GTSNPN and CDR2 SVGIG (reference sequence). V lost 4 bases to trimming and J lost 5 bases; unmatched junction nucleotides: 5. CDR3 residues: CAWTRDSHEQYF. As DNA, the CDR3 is TGTGCCTGGACCAGGGACAGCCACGAGCAGTACTTC.

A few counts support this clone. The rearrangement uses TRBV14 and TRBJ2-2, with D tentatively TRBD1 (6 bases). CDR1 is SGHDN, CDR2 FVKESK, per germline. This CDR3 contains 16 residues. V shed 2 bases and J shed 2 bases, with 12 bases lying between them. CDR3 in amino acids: CASSQITGINTGELFF. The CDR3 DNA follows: TGTGCCAGCAGCCAAATTACAGGGATAAACACCGGGGAGCTGTTTTTT.

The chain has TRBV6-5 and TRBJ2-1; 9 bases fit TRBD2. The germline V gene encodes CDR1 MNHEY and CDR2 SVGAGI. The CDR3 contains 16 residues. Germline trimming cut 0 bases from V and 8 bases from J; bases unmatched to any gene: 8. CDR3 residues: CASSYSGGRAVYEQFF. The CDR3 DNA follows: TGTGCCAGCAGTTACTCGGGCGGGAGGGCCGTTTATGAGCAGTTCTTC.

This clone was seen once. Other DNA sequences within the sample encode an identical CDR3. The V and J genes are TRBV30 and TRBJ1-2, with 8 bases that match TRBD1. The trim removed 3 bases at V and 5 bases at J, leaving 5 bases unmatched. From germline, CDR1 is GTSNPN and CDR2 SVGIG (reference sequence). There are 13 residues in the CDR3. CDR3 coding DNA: TGTGCCTGGAGCCCCGGGACAGGATATGGCTACACCTTC. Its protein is CAWSPGTGYGYTF.